A single sample gave rise to the 31 T cell receptor beta chains below, sequenced in a study of T cell responses to AZD1222 COVID-19 vaccine. The protocol was immunoSEQ multiplex PCR, while the TCRdb copy is restricted to in-frame clones and leaves out a portion. The profile shows under 100,000 clones, 90% of them singletons. This material consisted of peripheral blood, taken on day 0 of AZD1222 vaccination. Receptors originate from an adult in good health.

The chain links TRBV19 to TRBJ2-1; 12 positions agree with TRBD1. Germline lookup yields CDR1 LNHDA and CDR2 SQIVND (reference sequence). Germline trimming cut 8 bases from V and 8 bases from J; bases unmatched to any gene: 7. The CDR3 length is 14 residues. CDR3 coding DNA: TGTGCCAGTTCCCGGGACAGGGGGCGATATGAGCAGTTCTTC. It encodes CASSRDRGRYEQFF.

The chain employs TRBV9 and TRBJ1-2; D not certain. V was trimmed by 0 bases and J by 1 base, leaving 10 bases between them. Germline lookup yields CDR1 SGDLS and CDR2 YYNGEE. The CDR3 length is 15 residues. This chain's CDR3 is CASSVAEGINYGYTF. For the CDR3, the DNA is TGTGCCAGCAGCGTAGCAGAAGGAATTAACTATGGCTACACCTTC.

There are a few counts of this clone. The genes are TRBV11-2 and TRBJ2-2; 9 bases line up with TRBD1. The ends lost 4 bases at V and 5 bases at J; junction bases unmatched: 8. This CDR3 spans 16 amino acids. CDR1 and CDR2 from the germline V gene are SGHAT and FQNNGV. The CDR3 spells CASSSFGTGRTGELFF. DNA for the CDR3: TGTGCCAGCAGCTCTTTCGGGACAGGGAGGACCGGGGAGCTGTTTTTT.

V is TRBV28 and J is TRBJ1-1; D might be TRBD1 (6 bases). The CDR3 loop spans 12 amino acids. Germline values: CDR1 MDHEN, CDR2 SYDVKM. V lost 5 bases, J lost 6 bases, and 10 bases lay in between. CDR3 sequence reads: CASSLRGSEAFF. In nucleotides, the CDR3 is TGTGCCAGCAGTCTCAGGGGATCTGAAGCTTTCTTT. Drawing the rest from reference TRBV28 and TRBJ1-1, the complete variable domain is DVKVTQSSRYLVKRTGEKVFLECVQDMDHENMFWYRQDPGLGLRLIYFSYDVKMKEKGDIPEGYSVSREKKERFSLILESASTNQTSMYLCASSLRGSEAFFGQGTRLTVV.

This clone appeared once. The chain joins TRBV27 to TRBJ1-6; D remains unclear. Trimming took 3 bases from V and 2 from J, leaving 2 bases between them. The germline CDR1 and CDR2 sequences are MNHEY and SMNVEV (reference sequence). CDR3 length: 13 amino acids. The CDR3 is CASSFTYNSPLHF. The CDR3, as DNA: TGTGCCAGCAGTTTCACCTATAATTCACCCCTCCACTTT.

The chain is built from TRBV5-6 and TRBJ1-4; D remains unclear. Germline V lookup: CDR1 SGHDT, CDR2 YYEEEE. The CDR3 sequence is 16 residues long. V was pared by 2 bases and J by 8 bases, with 19 bases between. CDR3 region: CASSLVGRPRQEKLFF. CDR3 nucleotides: TGTGCCAGCAGCTTAGTTGGTAGGCCTCGGCAAGAAAAACTGTTTTTT.

The rearrangement links TRBV19 to TRBJ2-1; D is possibly TRBD2 (6 bases). Germline CDR1 is LNHDA and CDR2 is SQIVND (reference sequence). Trimming removed 8 bases from V and 8 bases from J, with 16 bases in between. The CDR3 has 13 amino acids. CDR3 protein: CASGGAGRDEQFF. The DNA of the CDR3 is TGTGCCAGTGGAGGGGCGGGAAGGGATGAGCAGTTCTTC. The full variable domain, its missing parts supplied by reference TRBV19 and TRBJ2-1, is DGGITQSPKYLFRKEGQNVTLSCEQNLNHDAMYWYRQDPGQGLRLIYYSQIVNDFQKGDIAEGYSVSREKKESFPLTVTSAQKNPTAFYLCASGGAGRDEQFFGPGTRLTVL.

This clone was counted a few times. The chain recombines TRBV7-2 with TRBJ2-3; possibly TRBD1 or TRBD2 for D (6 bases each). CDR1 is SGHTA and CDR2 is FQGNSA in the germline V gene. The length of the CDR3 is 14 residues. With 5 bases removed from V and 5 bases from J, the gap between germline ends came to 14 bases. CDR3 residues: CASSPGAAGDTQYF. As DNA, the CDR3 is TGTGCCAGCAGCCCGGGGGCAGCGGGAGATACGCAGTATTTT.

V and J are TRBV2 and TRBJ1-1; TRBD1 might be the D (6 bases). From germline, CDR1 is SNHLY and CDR2 FYNNEI. Deletions cut 3 bases from V and 8 bases from J, with 16 bases between. The CDR3 has 14 amino acids. For the CDR3, the DNA is TGTGCCAGCAGTGACCAGGGGAACCGGTTGGAAGCTTTCTTT. As protein: CASSDQGNRLEAFF.

The chain is built from TRBV3-1 (or the pseudogene TRBV3-2) and TRBJ2-1; the D gene is possibly TRBD1 (7 bases). The germline gives CDR1 LGHDT, CDR2 YNNKEL (reference sequence). Deletions cut 1 base from V and 2 bases from J, with 18 bases between. The CDR3 has 18 residues. As DNA, the CDR3 is TGTGCCAGCAGCCAAGGGCAGGGGGGCTCTTCCCCCTACAATGAGCAGTTCTTC. Translated, it gives CASSQGQGGSSPYNEQFF.

This chain joins TRBV28 and TRBJ1-1, with D maybe TRBD1 (5 bases). With 4 bases removed from V and 1 base from J, the gap between germline ends came to 13 bases. This CDR3 is built from 15 residues. Germline lookup yields CDR1 MDHEN and CDR2 SYDVKM. CDR3 protein: CASSSSGLTNTEAFF. CDR3 DNA: TGTGCCAGCAGTTCGTCGGGACTCACGAACACTGAAGCTTTCTTT.

The rearrangement uses TRBV27 and TRBJ2-1; 8 nucleotides match TRBD1. From germline, CDR1 is MNHEY and CDR2 SMNVEV (reference sequence). The CDR3 has 17 amino acids. V lost 5 bases to trimming and J lost 0 bases; unmatched junction nucleotides: 9. CDR3 sequence reads: CASSRTGSLLSYNEQFF. The CDR3 bases are TGTGCCAGCAGTCGGACAGGGAGCTTGCTCTCCTACAATGAGCAGTTCTTC.

The chain is built from TRBV28 and TRBJ1-3; D unresolved. V lost 5 bases, J lost 0 bases, and 11 bases lay in between. This CDR3 is built from 15 residues. CDR1 and CDR2 (germline): MDHEN, SYDVKM. Here the CDR3 reads CASSPRYVSGNTIYF. The CDR3 nucleotides read TGTGCCAGCAGTCCCCGGTACGTCTCTGGAAACACCATATATTTT.

CDR3 loop: CASSTTGDTIYF. The CDR3 bases are TGTGCCAGTAGTACTACCGGGGACACCATATATTTT. J is TRBJ1-3 and V is TRBV19; no clear D gene. Trimming took off 4 bases at V and 8 bases at J, with 9 bases between the two ends. CDR1 is LNHDA and CDR2 is SQIVND in the germline V gene (reference sequence). The CDR3 length is 12 residues.

This clone came up once. The chain uses TRBV19 and TRBJ1-4; 8 bases match TRBD1. The CDR3 loop spans 13 amino acids. Looked up from germline, CDR1 is LNHDA and CDR2 is SQIVND (reference sequence). V was clipped by 5 bases and J by 8 bases; unmatched bases: 4. The chain's CDR3 is CASSHGQGEKLFF. In DNA, the CDR3 is TGTGCCAGTAGTCACGGACAGGGCGAAAAACTGTTTTTT.

The genes are TRBV28 and TRBJ1-6, with 8 bases aligning to TRBD1. The junction had 8 bases not matched to a gene; V was cut back by 8 bases and J by 5 bases. The CDR3 is 15 residues long. Germline V gives CDR1 MDHEN, CDR2 SYDVKM. The CDR3 here is CASRTQGANNSPLHF. In DNA, the CDR3 is TGTGCCAGCCGGACCCAGGGGGCTAATAATTCACCCCTCCACTTT.

This clone was counted between two and nine times. The chain uses TRBV9 and TRBJ1-5, with unresolved D. V was cut by 0 bases and J by 1 base, with 8 bases left in between. The CDR3 runs to 15 residues. From germline, CDR1 is SGDLS and CDR2 YYNGEE. CDR3 bases: TGTGCCAGCAGCGTAGGGTCGGTCAGCAATCAGCCCCAGCATTTT. Its protein product is CASSVGSVSNQPQHF. The full variable domain, rest sourced from reference TRBV9 and TRBJ1-5, is DSGVTQTPKHLITATGQRVTLRCSPRSGDLSVYWYQQSLDQGLQFLIQYYNGEERAKGNILERFSAQQFPDLHSELNLSSLELGDSALYFCASSVGSVSNQPQHFGDGTRLSIL.

The chain uses TRBV28 and TRBJ1-1; 9 bases map to TRBD1. The V segment lost 3 bases and the J segment 1 base; nucleotides outside the gene matches: 9. This CDR3 is 17 amino acids long. Germline V lookup: CDR1 MDHEN, CDR2 SYDVKM. The CDR3 sequence is CASSFLPGQGGNTEAFF. The CDR3 DNA sequence: TGTGCCAGCAGTTTTCTACCGGGACAGGGAGGGAACACTGAAGCTTTCTTT.

V and J are TRBV19 and TRBJ1-3, with D tentatively TRBD1 (5 bases). The germline V gene has CDR1 LNHDA and CDR2 SQIVND (reference sequence). This CDR3 region has 17 residues. Trimming pared 7 bases from V and 0 bases from J, leaving 19 bases between. Written as DNA, the CDR3 is TGTGCCAGTACTGACGCGGGGGAGGTCCCCTCTGGAAACACCATATATTTT. As protein: CASTDAGEVPSGNTIYF. Filled out from reference TRBV19 and TRBJ1-3, the complete variable domain reads DGGITQSPKYLFRKEGQNVTLSCEQNLNHDAMYWYRQDPGQGLRLIYYSQIVNDFQKGDIAEGYSVSREKKESFPLTVTSAQKNPTAFYLCASTDAGEVPSGNTIYFGEGSWLTVV.

The CDR3 nucleotides read TGTGCCAGCAGCTGGGACTACAATGAGCAGTTCTTC. Encoded protein: CASSWDYNEQFF. V and J are TRBV5-4 and TRBJ2-1; D gene uncertain. V was shortened by 3 bases and J by 3 bases, with 4 bases between the two germline ends. CDR3 length equals 12 residues. CDR1 is SGHNT, CDR2 YYREEE, per germline (reference sequence).

This chain links TRBV29-1 with TRBJ1-4; D remains unclear. In germline, CDR1 is SQVTM, CDR2 ANQGSEA. The CDR3 consists of 12 residues. V gave up 5 bases and J gave up 7 bases, with 11 bases separating them. The CDR3 reads CSVSTTSEKLFF. CDR3 DNA sequence: TGCAGCGTTTCTACAACCAGTGAAAAACTGTTTTTT. The whole variable domain, remainder taken from reference TRBV29-1 and TRBJ1-4, is SAVISQKPSRDICQRGTSLTIQCQVDSQVTMMFWYRQQPGQSLTLIATANQGSEATYESGFVIDKFPISRPNLTFSTLTVSNMSPEDSSIYLCSVSTTSEKLFFGSGTQLSVL.

About this clone: Distinct nucleotide sequences in the sample also encode this CDR3. The genes are TRBV29-1 and TRBJ1-2; TRBD1 is a possible D gene (6 bases). From germline, CDR1 is SQVTM and CDR2 ANQGSEA. The length of the CDR3 is 11 residues. The V end was cut by 7 bases, the J end by 8 bases, with 14 bases between. As DNA, the CDR3 is TGCAGCGGTAAACAGGGACGCGGCTACACCTTC. Its protein is CSGKQGRGYTF.

The rearrangement links TRBV15 to TRBJ1-4; D is possibly TRBD1 (6 bases). Between the trimmed V and J ends, which lost 3 bases and 8 bases, there was a span of 16 bases. Germline V gene data show CDR1 as LNHNV and CDR2 as YYDKDF (reference sequence). This CDR3 comprises 15 residues. Here the CDR3 reads CATSRGGRAREKLFF. CDR3 nucleotides: TGTGCCACCAGCAGGGGGGGCAGGGCAAGAGAAAAACTGTTTTTT.

The chain uses TRBV6-4 and TRBJ2-5, with D possibly matching TRBD1 (5 bases). The V end lost 3 bases, the J end lost 7 bases, and 12 bases lay between the germline ends. This CDR3 has 13 amino acids. The germline V gene has CDR1 MRHNA and CDR2 SNTAGT. CDR3 sequence: CASSEQARGTQYF. In DNA, the CDR3 is TGTGCCAGCAGTGAACAGGCGCGTGGGACCCAGTACTTC.

The DNA for the CDR3 is TGTGCCAGCAGCACCGCGGGGGTGGAAAAACTGTTTTTT. Encoded protein: CASSTAGVEKLFF. The V and J genes are TRBV28 and TRBJ1-4, with D tentatively TRBD1 (5 bases). CDR1 is MDHEN and CDR2 is SYDVKM in the germline V gene. Trimming pared 6 bases from V and 8 bases from J, leaving 13 bases between. The CDR3 totals 13 residues.

The chain joins TRBV5-1 to TRBJ2-1; D may be TRBD1 (6 bases). CDR1 is SGHRS, CDR2 YFSETQ, per germline. The CDR3 sequence is 13 residues long. V lost 5 bases and J lost 9, with 15 bases in between. DNA for the CDR3: TGCGCCAGCAGGTCAGGGGATCCAGGTGAGCAGTTCTTC. This sequence encodes CASRSGDPGEQFF.

V usage is TRBV12-5 and J usage is TRBJ2-3; TRBD2 matches 9 bases. Germline trimming cut 6 bases from V and 4 bases from J; bases unmatched to any gene: 5. Germline V gene sequence: CDR1 LGHNT, CDR2 FRNRAP. This CDR3 is 14 amino acids long. The CDR3 region is CASGQSGGPDTQYF. The CDR3 DNA sequence: TGTGCTAGTGGCCAAAGCGGGGGGCCAGATACGCAGTATTTT.

The CDR3 bases are TGTGCCAGCAGTCCCGGGGGGAAAAACGCTGAAGCTTTCTTT. This sequence encodes CASSPGGKNAEAFF. V and J are TRBV5-4 and TRBJ1-1; D possibly corresponds to TRBD1 (5 bases). Trimming stripped 5 bases from V and 6 bases from J, with 17 bases between. The germline CDR1 and CDR2 sequences are SGHNT and YYREEE (reference sequence). The CDR3 contains 14 residues.

In its sample, this clone was seen once. The rearrangement joins TRBV30 to TRBJ2-1, with D perhaps TRBD2 (5 bases). In germline, CDR1 is GTSNPN, CDR2 SVGIG (reference sequence). The CDR3 runs to 12 residues. The V gene lost 0 bases and the J gene lost 10 bases, with 10 bases spanning the gap. This CDR3 is CAWSVGGYEQFF. CDR3 sequence (DNA): TGTGCCTGGAGTGTCGGAGGTTACGAGCAGTTCTTC. The full variable domain, completed using reference TRBV30 and TRBJ2-1, is SQTIHQWPATLVQPVGSPLSLECTVEGTSNPNLYWYRQAAGRGLQLLFYSVGIGQISSEVPQNLSASRPQDRQFILSSKKLLLSDSGFYLCAWSVGGYEQFFGPGTRLTVL.

The chain couples TRBV14 to TRBJ2-3, with 9 bases matching TRBD1. CDR1 and CDR2 from the germline V gene are SGHDN and FVKESK. CDR3 size: 17 residues. The ends lost 0 bases at V and 4 bases at J; junction bases unmatched: 8. CDR3 in DNA: TGTGCCAGCAGCCAAGACCGCGAGACAGGGGGGCCAGATACGCAGTATTTT. Its protein product is CASSQDRETGGPDTQYF.

The chain couples TRBV9 to TRBJ2-5; TRBD2 might be the D (6 bases). Germline lookup yields CDR1 SGDLS and CDR2 YYNGEE. V dropped 4 bases and J dropped 2 bases, with 15 bases sitting between them. The CDR3 consists of 15 residues. CDR3 sequence (DNA): TGTGCCAGCAGCTCGGGACTCGTACCTCAAGAGACCCAGTACTTC. Its translation is CASSSGLVPQETQYF.